The 20 T cell receptor beta chains below come from one sample, sequenced in a study of cytomegalovirus exposure and HLA in healthy donors. 13 Jbeta primers and 60 Vbeta primers were used for the PCR. TCRdb's copy holds only in-frame clones and misses some; the assay was immunoSEQ multiplex PCR. The sample lists 150,000 to 200,000 clones, about 82% seen once, with about 1.5% in the top ten. The sequenced material came from PBMCs. These TCRs come from a man between 18 and 35 years old in good health and CMV-seronegative.

The genes are TRBV6-5 and TRBJ1-2; D unclear. The V end was cut by 2 bases, the J end by 1 base, with 8 bases between. The CDR3 is made up of 14 amino acids. CDR1 is MNHEY, CDR2 SVGAGI, per germline. As DNA, the CDR3 is TGTGCCAGCAGTTACGTCCCAAATAACTATGGCTACACCTTC. Amino acids: CASSYVPNNYGYTF.

This clone was picked up one time. The gene calls are TRBV6-5 and TRBJ1-3; 7 bases align to TRBD1. V lost 2 bases and J lost 4; bases outside the gene matches: 2. The CDR3 is 14 residues long. Germline CDR1 MNHEY, CDR2 SVGAGI. The CDR3 here is CASSYTGAGNTIYF. CDR3 nucleotides: TGTGCCAGCAGTTACACAGGGGCCGGAAACACCATATATTTT.

The chain links TRBV5-6 to TRBJ2-7; 11 bases map to TRBD1. CDR3 length: 14 amino acids. V lost 3 bases, J lost 7 bases, and 6 bases stayed unmatched. Germline V CDR1 and CDR2: SGHDT, YYEEEE. In DNA form, the CDR3 reads TGTGCCAGCAGCTCCGGACAGGGGGCATGGGAGCAGTACTTC. Its protein is CASSSGQGAWEQYF.

This chain uses TRBV2 with TRBJ1-4; D is possibly TRBD1 (6 bases). This CDR3 comprises 14 residues. The V end was cut by 4 bases, the J end by 3 bases, with 9 bases between. Germline V gene sequence: CDR1 SNHLY, CDR2 FYNNEI. The CDR3 here is CASSVTGSNEKLFF. The CDR3 DNA follows: TGTGCCAGCAGTGTTACAGGGTCTAATGAAAAACTGTTTTTT.

The J gene is TRBJ2-2, the V gene TRBV29-1, with 9 nucleotides matching TRBD1. The germline V gene has CDR1 SQVTM and CDR2 ANQGSEA. The CDR3 length is 14 residues. Trimming removed 7 bases from V and 0 bases from J; junction bases left unmatched: 3. The chain's CDR3 is CSGRTGANTGELFF. CDR3 nucleotides: TGCAGCGGTCGGACAGGGGCGAACACCGGGGAGCTGTTTTTT.

The chain links TRBV27 to TRBJ1-5; TRBD1 matches 8 bases. This CDR3 region has 12 residues. CDR1 and CDR2 (germline): MNHEY, SMNVEV (reference sequence). V was pared by 6 bases and J by 7 bases, with 2 bases of the junction left unmatched. The CDR3 nucleotides are TGTGCCAGCAGGACAGGGGCGCAGCCCCAGCATTTT. The encoded protein is CASRTGAQPQHF.

The chain has TRBV5-1 and TRBJ1-2; D gene unclear. CDR1 is SGHRS and CDR2 is YFSETQ in the germline V gene. The CDR3 runs to 13 residues. Trimming removed 0 bases at V and 2 bases at J, with 5 bases between. The CDR3 spells CASSLGANYGYTF. The CDR3 DNA is TGCGCCAGCAGCTTGGGAGCGAACTATGGCTACACCTTC.

This chain links TRBV29-1 with TRBJ1-1; D remains unclear. V was pared by 5 bases and J by 5 bases, with 12 bases between. This CDR3 region has 12 residues. Germline V gene data show CDR1 as SQVTM and CDR2 as ANQGSEA. The CDR3 sequence is CSVCDRGTEAFF. The DNA of the CDR3 is TGCAGCGTTTGTGACCGAGGAACTGAAGCTTTCTTT. The full variable domain, completed using reference TRBV29-1 and TRBJ1-1, is SAVISQKPSRDICQRGTSLTIQCQVDSQVTMMFWYRQQPGQSLTLIATANQGSEATYESGFVIDKFPISRPNLTFSTLTVSNMSPEDSSIYLCSVCDRGTEAFFGQGTRLTVV.

This clone was seen a handful of times. The chain is built from TRBV5-1 and TRBJ2-3, with D tentatively TRBD2 (6 bases). CDR3 length equals 17 residues. V shed 4 bases and J shed 0 bases, with 18 bases lying between them. Per germline, CDR1 SGHRS and CDR2 YFSETQ. The DNA of the CDR3 is TGCGCCAGCAGCCCGGGAGTAGCAGGAACTAGCACAGATACGCAGTATTTT. Encoded protein: CASSPGVAGTSTDTQYF.

The chain joins TRBV7-9 to TRBJ2-3, with 9 bases that match TRBD2. CDR1 is SEHNR and CDR2 is FQNEAQ in the germline V gene (reference sequence). The V segment lost 5 bases and the J segment 0 bases; nucleotides outside the gene matches: 9. The CDR3 runs to 17 residues. The CDR3 nucleotides are TGTGCCAGCAGCCTAGATGTAGCGGGAGCCAGCACAGATACGCAGTATTTT. Encoded protein: CASSLDVAGASTDTQYF.

The chain uses TRBV7-2 and TRBJ2-5, with D perhaps matching TRBD2 (5 bases). The CDR3 totals 14 residues. V dropped 0 bases and J dropped 7 bases, with 12 bases sitting between them. Germline CDR1 is SGHTA and CDR2 is FQGNSA. The CDR3 DNA is TGTGCCAGCAGCTTAGCCCTAGCCCCCGCGACCCAGTACTTC. Translating it yields CASSLALAPATQYF. Full variable domain (remainder filled in from reference TRBV7-2 and TRBJ2-5): GAGVSQSPSNKVTEKGKDVELRCDPISGHTALYWYRQSLGQGLEFLIYFQGNSAPDKSGLPSDRFSAERTGGSVSTLTIQRTQQEDSAVYLCASSLALAPATQYFGPGTRLLVL.

This clone appeared once. The chain carries TRBV7-9 and TRBJ1-1; possible D gene TRBD1, 5 bases. Germline V gene data show CDR1 as SEHNR and CDR2 as FQNEAQ (reference sequence). The V and J ends lost 5 bases and 2 bases respectively, with 6 bases between them. The CDR3 contains 12 residues. Here the CDR3 reads CASSQGNTEAFF. DNA for the CDR3: TGTGCCAGCAGCCAGGGAAACACTGAAGCTTTCTTT.

The V gene is TRBV28, the J gene TRBJ1-2; tentatively, D is TRBD1 (5 bases). This CDR3 region has 14 residues. The germline V and J ends were trimmed by 6 bases and 4 bases, with 15 bases remaining between them. Looked up from germline, CDR1 is MDHEN and CDR2 is SYDVKM. Here the CDR3 reads CASRLGGGSYGYTF. CDR3 in DNA: TGTGCCAGCAGACTCGGGGGGGGTTCCTATGGCTACACCTTC.

This clone was counted a few times. This rearrangement joins TRBV28 to TRBJ2-7, with 9 nucleotides matching TRBD2. Germline loops: CDR1 MDHEN, CDR2 SYDVKM. Trimming cost V 3 bases and J 4 bases; bases outside gene matches: 10. This CDR3 region has 16 residues. The CDR3, as DNA: TGTGCCAGCAGTTTGGTGTCCAGGACTAGCGTTTACGAGCAGTACTTC. It encodes CASSLVSRTSVYEQYF.

This clone was observed a single time. The CDR3: CASSNSINQPQHF. In nucleotides, the CDR3 is TGTGCCAGCAGCAACAGCATCAATCAGCCCCAGCATTTT. The chain employs TRBV6-1 and TRBJ1-5; the D is unclear. The germline gives CDR1 MNHNS, CDR2 SASEGT. The V and J ends lost 6 bases and 3 bases respectively, with 9 bases between them. CDR3 size: 13 residues.

This clone showed up just a few times. CDR3 coding DNA: TGCAGTGCTAGCGGCACAGATACGCAGTATTTT. Protein: CSASGTDTQYF. The chain has TRBV20-1 and TRBJ2-3; D remains ambiguous. Trimming removed 3 bases from V and 1 base from J, with 2 bases in between. This CDR3 spans 11 amino acids. CDR1 is DFQATT and CDR2 is SNEGSKA in the germline V gene (reference sequence).

This clone was picked up a small number of times. Additional DNA sequences in this sample encode the identical CDR3. The V and J genes are TRBV27 and TRBJ1-2; 9 nucleotides match TRBD1. The CDR3 is 14 amino acids. Germline V CDR1 and CDR2: MNHEY, SMNVEV (reference sequence). The V gene end was trimmed by 2 bases and the J gene end by 5 bases; junction bases not matched to a gene: 3. In DNA form, the CDR3 reads TGTGCCAGCAGTTTAGCCGGGACAGGGTATGGCTACACCTTC. This translates into CASSLAGTGYGYTF.

The genes are TRBV7-6 and TRBJ2-7; 8 nucleotides agree with TRBD1. The J segment lost 5 bases and the V segment lost 3 bases, leaving 12 bases of the junction unmatched. CDR3 size: 16 residues. CDR1 is SGHVS and CDR2 is FNYEAQ in the germline V gene. For the CDR3, the DNA is TGTGCCAGCAGCTTGGCCCGGACAGGGAATATCCACGAGCAGTACTTC. Its protein product is CASSLARTGNIHEQYF.

The chain links TRBV7-9 to TRBJ2-7, with TRBD1 matching 9 bases. Germline assignment: CDR1 SEHNR and CDR2 FQNEAQ (reference sequence). This CDR3 spans 16 amino acids. Trimming cost V 2 bases and J 4 bases; bases outside gene matches: 9. DNA of the CDR3: TGTGCCAGCAGCTTAAGAACCCCGGGACAGGGATACGAGCAGTACTTC. This encodes CASSLRTPGQGYEQYF.

The chain recombines TRBV7-8 with TRBJ1-2; 8 nucleotides match TRBD1. Losses at the gene ends were 3 bases for V and 6 bases for J; bases not matched to a gene: 6. Germline V gene data show CDR1 as SGHVS and CDR2 as FQNEAQ. The CDR3 runs 14 residues. The CDR3 loop is CASSFLDREDGYTF. CDR3 bases: TGTGCCAGCAGCTTCCTGGACAGGGAAGATGGCTACACCTTC. The complete variable domain, with remaining parts taken from reference TRBV7-8 and TRBJ1-2, reads GAGVSQSPRYKVAKRGQDVALRCDPISGHVSLFWYQQALGQGPEFLTYFQNEAQLDKSGLPSDRFFAERPEGSVSTLKIQRTQQEDSAVYLCASSFLDREDGYTFGSGTRLTVV.